A single T cell receptor beta chain is shown here with its context. Its antigen is as yet unknown. The source of the sample is a study of T cell clones after liver transplantation. Findings and limits, study-wide: These preliminary findings come from unstandardized post-transplant sampling times. Migration into the graft, not deletion, may explain lost graft donor-reactive T cells.

Sequencing used immunoSEQ multiplex PCR; TCRdb keeps in-frame clones, though not all of them. The table records around 100,000 clones, roughly four fifths of them present only once. Sequencing used CD4+ T cells from blood, obtained roughly 50 months after liver transplant. This clonotype originated in a human patient who received a liver transplant. A share of the T cells may be of graft donor origin.

CDR3 in amino acids: CSVAGLARTSTDTQYF. For the CDR3, the DNA is TGCAGCGTTGCCGGGCTAGCGAGAACTAGCACAGATACGCAGTATTTT. The chain has TRBV29-1 and TRBJ2-3; possibly TRBD2 for D (6 bases). The CDR3 spans 16 residues. Germline assignment: CDR1 SQVTM and CDR2 ANQGSEA. Trimming took 4 bases from V and 0 from J, leaving 17 bases between them.